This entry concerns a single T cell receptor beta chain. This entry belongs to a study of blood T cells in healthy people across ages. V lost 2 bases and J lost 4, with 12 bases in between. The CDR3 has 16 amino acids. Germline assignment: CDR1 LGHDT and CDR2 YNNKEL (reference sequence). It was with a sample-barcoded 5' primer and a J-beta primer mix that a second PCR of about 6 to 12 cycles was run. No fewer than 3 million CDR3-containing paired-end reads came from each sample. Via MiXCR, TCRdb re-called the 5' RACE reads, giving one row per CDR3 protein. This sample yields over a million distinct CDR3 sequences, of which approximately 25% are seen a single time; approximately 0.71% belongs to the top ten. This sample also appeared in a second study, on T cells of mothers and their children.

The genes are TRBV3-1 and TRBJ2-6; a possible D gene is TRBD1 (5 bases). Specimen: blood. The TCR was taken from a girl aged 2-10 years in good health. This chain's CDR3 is CASSQPQGFGANVLTF. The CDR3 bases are TGTGCCAGCAGCCAACCTCAGGGTTTCGGGGCCAACGTCCTGACTTTC.